This entry features one T cell receptor beta chain sequence. Its antigen is undetermined. The sample comes from a study of cytomegalovirus exposure and HLA in healthy donors. Whole-study results and caveats: Researchers counted roughly 150 TCR beta chains as cytomegalovirus-associated. The authors reported that TCR beta sequences could predict HLA-A and HLA-B alleles. These predictions were accurate for most subjects in the first cohort. In a later analysis, TCR association rates varied by HLA locus: DRB1 most, HLA-C fewest.

The PCR was carried out with 60 Vbeta primers and 13 Jbeta primers. TCRdb keeps only in-frame clones here, not all; method: immunoSEQ multiplex PCR. The data hold roughly 200,000 clones, with around 77% observed a single time. The CDR3 is made up of 14 amino acids. With 8 bases removed from V and 3 bases from J, the gap between germline ends came to 15 bases. The germline gives CDR1 LNHDA, CDR2 SQIVND (reference sequence). J is TRBJ2-3 and V is TRBV19; perhaps TRBD1 as D (5 bases). The receptor was isolated from a man aged 60 to 69 in good health and CMV-seronegative. The sequencing input was PBMCs. DNA of the CDR3: TGTGCCAGTTCCCCCAGGGATATAACAGATACGCAGTATTTT. It translates to CASSPRDITDTQYF.